The 30 T cell receptor beta chains below were found in one sample sequenced in a study of blood T cell repertoires in COVID-19. TCRdb's table, derived via immunoSEQ multiplex PCR, lists solely in-frame clones and lacks some. Of 280,000 or so clones in the sample, about 85% were seen once. The specimen was PBMCs or T cells enriched from blood (not recorded which). The receptor set was obtained from a woman between 50 and 59 years old who had recovered from COVID-19.

J is TRBJ1-6 and V is TRBV19; D unresolved. V was trimmed by 6 bases and J by 5 bases, leaving 20 bases between them. Looked up from germline, CDR1 is LNHDA and CDR2 is SQIVND (reference sequence). CDR3 length equals 17 residues. CDR3 nucleotides: TGTGCCAGTAGCGAACCCCAGGTTGTCGCTAATAATTCACCCCTCCACTTT. Its translation is CASSEPQVVANNSPLHF.

With respect to this clone: The junction and the germline gene differ at one end; a read error may be behind it. V and J are TRBV11-1 and TRBJ2-3; 7 positions agree with TRBD2. Per the germline V gene, CDR1 is SGHAT and CDR2 is FQDESV (reference sequence). There are 16 residues in the CDR3. CDR3 in amino acids: CASSAMTSRYTYTQYF. The CDR3 bases are TGTGCCAGCAGCGCTATGACTAGCAGATACACATATACGCAGTATTTT.

This rearrangement joins TRBV30 to TRBJ2-7; 14 nucleotides agree with TRBD2. This CDR3 has 15 amino acids. Germline V lookup: CDR1 GTSNPN, CDR2 SVGIG (reference sequence). Trimming took 2 bases from V and 3 from J; bases not matched to a gene: 3. The CDR3 reads CAWSTGLAGGYEQYF. The CDR3 DNA reads as TGTGCCTGGAGTACTGGACTAGCGGGAGGCTACGAGCAGTACTTC.

The chain is built from TRBV19 and TRBJ1-5; TRBD1 is a possible D gene (6 bases). Trimming took 3 bases from V and 6 from J, leaving 9 bases between them. This CDR3 comprises 13 residues. Germline V CDR1 and CDR2: LNHDA, SQIVND (reference sequence). CDR3 in amino acids: CASSMQGLQPQHF. The CDR3 region has the DNA TGTGCCAGTAGTATGCAGGGGCTTCAGCCCCAGCATTTT.

The chain has TRBV4-2 and TRBJ2-1, with 8 nucleotides matching TRBD2. V lost 0 bases and J lost 4; bases outside the gene matches: 8. Germline V lookup: CDR1 LGHNA, CDR2 YNFKEQ. This CDR3 contains 17 residues. The CDR3 nucleotides read TGTGCCAGCAGCCAAGACCCGACGGGGGGGCCATACAATGAGCAGTTCTTC. Translation: CASSQDPTGGPYNEQFF.

For the CDR3, the DNA is TGTGCCAGCAGCCTATCTAGCGGGAGGGCCGAAAATGAGCAGTTCTTC. Its translation is CASSLSSGRAENEQFF. The rearrangement uses TRBV4-2 and TRBJ2-1; 12 positions match TRBD2. The trim removed 4 bases at V and 7 bases at J, leaving 8 bases unmatched. The germline CDR1 and CDR2 sequences are LGHNA and YNFKEQ. The CDR3 runs 16 residues.

The chain combines TRBV25-1 with TRBJ1-2, with 9 bases lining up with TRBD1. CDR1 is MGHDK, CDR2 SYGVNS, per germline. The CDR3 extends over 15 amino acids. Trimming at V came to 6 bases and at J to 4 bases, leaving 9 bases not matched to a gene. For the CDR3, the DNA is TGTGCCAGCAGCGGACAGGGGCGAAGTATCTATGGCTACACCTTC. Translation gives CASSGQGRSIYGYTF.

The V gene is TRBV9, the J gene TRBJ1-2; D remains unclear. V was clipped by 3 bases and J by 9 bases, with 9 bases between them. CDR1 is SGDLS, CDR2 YYNGEE, per germline. The CDR3 totals 11 residues. The CDR3 is CASSAPTSYTF. In DNA, the CDR3 is TGTGCCAGCAGCGCACCCACTAGCTACACCTTC.

The rearrangement links TRBV10-2 to TRBJ1-5; 11 bases are shared with TRBD1. The junction had 2 bases not matched to a gene; V was cut back by 6 bases and J by 1 base. Germline-derived CDR1 and CDR2 are WSHSY and SAAADI. The CDR3 is 15 residues long. Here the CDR3 DNA reads TGCGCCAGCAGCGGGACAGGGGGAAGCAATCAGCCCCAGCATTTT. Encoded protein: CASSGTGGSNQPQHF.

This rearrangement joins TRBV7-9 to TRBJ1-2, with D possibly TRBD1 on 6 matching bases. The CDR3 is 16 residues long. V was cut by 4 bases and J by 4 bases, with 19 bases left in between. Germline lookup yields CDR1 SEHNR and CDR2 FQNEAQ (reference sequence). CDR3 region: CASSSSDRRSAYGYTF. The CDR3 nucleotides read TGTGCCAGCAGCTCCTCCGACAGGCGCTCTGCCTATGGCTACACCTTC. Full variable domain (remainder filled in from reference TRBV7-9 and TRBJ1-2): DTGVSQNPRHKITKRGQNVTFRCDPISEHNRLYWYRQTLGQGPEFLTYFQNEAQLEKSRLLSDRFSAERPKGSFSTLEIQRTEQGDSAMYLCASSSSDRRSAYGYTFGSGTRLTVV.

With respect to this clone: Other DNA variants within this sample encode the same CDR3. The rearrangement joins TRBV12-3 or TRBV12-4 to TRBJ1-2; no clear D. The CDR3 is 12 residues long. V lost 2 bases and J lost 2, with 3 bases in between. The CDR3 reads CASSLLNYGYTF. In DNA, the CDR3 is TGTGCCAGCAGTTTATTAAACTATGGCTACACCTTC.

V usage is TRBV28 and J usage is TRBJ1-2; D is unclear. This CDR3 spans 13 amino acids. V was cut by 1 base and J by 4 bases, with 7 bases left in between. Germline V gene lookup returns CDR1 MDHEN and CDR2 SYDVKM. CDR3 amino acids: CASSLSQTYGYTF. The CDR3 DNA follows: TGTGCCAGCAGTTTATCACAAACCTATGGCTACACCTTC.

This clone was seen just once. V gene TRBV7-2 combines with J gene TRBJ2-7; D call uncertain. Germline CDR1 SGHTA, CDR2 FQGNSA. The CDR3 is 14 amino acids. Trimming removed 1 base at V and 0 bases at J, with 7 bases between. This CDR3 is CASSLGPSSYEQYF. For the CDR3, the DNA is TGTGCCAGCAGCTTAGGTCCCAGCTCCTACGAGCAGTACTTC. The whole variable domain, filled in from reference TRBV7-2 and TRBJ2-7, reads GAGVSQSPSNKVTEKGKDVELRCDPISGHTALYWYRQSLGQGLEFLIYFQGNSAPDKSGLPSDRFSAERTGGSVSTLTIQRTQQEDSAVYLCASSLGPSSYEQYFGPGTRLTVT.

The rearrangement links TRBV5-1 to TRBJ1-1; D is perhaps TRBD1 (5 bases). V was trimmed by 7 bases and J by 0 bases, leaving 16 bases between them. CDR3 length equals 15 residues. Germline-derived CDR1 and CDR2 are SGHRS and YFSETQ. Here the CDR3 reads CASGDGRGMNTEAFF. The CDR3, as DNA: TGCGCCAGCGGAGATGGTAGGGGCATGAACACTGAAGCTTTCTTT. The variable domain in full, with the rest retrieved from reference TRBV5-1 and TRBJ1-1, is KAGVTQTPRYLIKTRGQQVTLSCSPISGHRSVSWYQQTPGQGLQFLFEYFSETQRNKGNFPGRFSGRQFSNSRSEMNVSTLELGDSALYLCASGDGRGMNTEAFFGQGTRLTVV.

This chain connects TRBV29-1 to TRBJ2-3; 7 positions match TRBD1. Germline CDR1 reads SQVTM; CDR2 reads ANQGSEA. This CDR3 contains 12 residues. With V trimmed by 4 bases and J by 8 bases, 6 bases remained unmatched. CDR3 nucleotides: TGCAGCGTTGCAACAGGGGATGGTACGCAGTATTTT. The encoded protein is CSVATGDGTQYF.

The chain has TRBV7-2 and TRBJ2-7; D is perhaps TRBD2 (6 bases). The CDR3 is made up of 13 amino acids. V gave up 6 bases and J gave up 5 bases, with 14 bases separating them. Germline-derived CDR1 and CDR2 are SGHTA and FQGNSA. The DNA for the CDR3 is TGTGCCAGCAGACAAGCTAGCGATGACGAGCAGTACTTC. Its translation: CASRQASDDEQYF.

This clone has a single count. The chain recombines TRBV20-1 with TRBJ2-1; D remains ambiguous. Per the germline V gene, CDR1 is DFQATT and CDR2 is SNEGSKA (reference sequence). Deletions cut 3 bases from V and 7 bases from J, with 16 bases between. The CDR3 is made up of 14 amino acids. CDR3 sequence: CSASKSWMRNEQFF. CDR3 bases: TGCAGTGCTAGTAAGTCGTGGATGAGGAATGAGCAGTTCTTC.

The sample holds a few counts of this clone. Other DNA sequences of this sample code for an identical CDR3. V and J are TRBV3-1 (or the pseudogene TRBV3-2) and TRBJ1-1, with D maybe TRBD1 (6 bases). The CDR3 is 15 amino acids. Between the trimmed V and J ends, which lost 4 bases and 0 bases, there was a span of 12 bases. Germline-derived CDR1 and CDR2 are LGHDT and YNNKEL (reference sequence). CDR3 in amino acids: CASSPSDRLNTEAFF. In DNA, the CDR3 is TGTGCCAGCAGCCCCTCGGACAGATTGAACACTGAAGCTTTCTTT.

This clone has more than one count but fewer than ten. This sequence joins TRBV18 and TRBJ1-6; tentatively, D is TRBD1 (6 bases). The CDR3 length is 17 residues. The germline V gene encodes CDR1 KGHSH and CDR2 LQKENI. With 0 bases removed from V and 7 bases from J, the gap between germline ends came to 16 bases. The CDR3 nucleotides are TGTGCCAGCTCACCACCGGGGGGGGCCCAACCAAATTCACCCCTCCACTTT. It is translated as CASSPPGGAQPNSPLHF.

The chain joins TRBV9 to TRBJ2-3; 7 bases are shared with TRBD2. Germline loops: CDR1 SGDLS, CDR2 YYNGEE. The CDR3 is 16 amino acids. V lost 0 bases, J lost 2 bases, and 6 bases stayed unmatched. CDR3 in DNA: TGTGCCAGCAGCGTAGCTACGGGGGGAATCACAGATACGCAGTATTTT. This translates into CASSVATGGITDTQYF.

This clone has just one count. The J gene is TRBJ1-3, the V gene TRBV4-1, with a weak D call TRBD1 (5 bases). Germline CDR1 and CDR2: MGHRA and YSYEKL. The CDR3 has 19 amino acids. V was pared by 0 bases and J by 0 bases, with 18 bases between. For the CDR3, the DNA is TGCGCCAGCAGCCAAGATACGCGCGGGGGGAGCTTCTCTGGAAACACCATATATTTT. Its translation: CASSQDTRGGSFSGNTIYF.

The chain links TRBV7-3 to TRBJ1-1; 7 bases align to TRBD1. V gave up 2 bases and J gave up 12 bases; unmatched junction bases: 9. Germline V gene data show CDR1 as SGHTA and CDR2 as FQGTGA. CDR3 length: 13 amino acids. This CDR3 is CASSLGAGGVTFF. In DNA form, the CDR3 reads TGTGCCAGCAGCTTAGGGGCAGGGGGTGTAACTTTCTTT.

The J gene is TRBJ2-3, the V gene TRBV14; 14 bases are shared with TRBD2. The J segment lost 3 bases and the V segment lost 3 bases, leaving 5 bases of the junction unmatched. Germline-derived CDR1 and CDR2 are SGHDN and FVKESK. The CDR3 contains 17 residues. The CDR3 region is CASSQRLAGGATDTQYF. In DNA form, the CDR3 reads TGTGCCAGCAGCCAGAGACTAGCGGGAGGGGCGACAGATACGCAGTATTTT.

The CDR3 spells CSDTLREATEAFF. The CDR3 DNA reads as TGCAGCGATACACTCAGGGAGGCCACTGAAGCTTTCTTT. The genes are TRBV29-1 and TRBJ1-1; D is possibly TRBD1 (5 bases). Germline CDR1 is SQVTM and CDR2 is ANQGSEA. With 7 bases removed from V and 4 bases from J, the gap between germline ends came to 16 bases. The CDR3 runs 13 residues.

J is TRBJ2-7 and V is TRBV7-6; TRBD1 matches at 10 bases. The germline V gene has CDR1 SGHVS and CDR2 FNYEAQ. The CDR3 covers 17 residues. Losses at the gene ends were 2 bases for V and 5 bases for J; bases not matched to a gene: 12. The CDR3 region is CASSLRTRDRGGNEQYF. CDR3 nucleotides: TGTGCCAGCAGCTTACGCACCCGGGACAGGGGAGGGAACGAGCAGTACTTC. Drawing the rest from reference TRBV7-6 and TRBJ2-7, the complete variable domain is GAGVSQSPRYKVTKRGQDVALRCDPISGHVSLYWYRQALGQGPEFLTYFNYEAQQDKSGLPNDRFSAERPEGSISTLTIQRTEQRDSAMYRCASSLRTRDRGGNEQYFGPGTRLTVT.

The chain employs TRBV20-1 and TRBJ1-2; D unresolved. The CDR3 runs 10 residues. Germline CDR1 reads DFQATT; CDR2 reads SNEGSKA (reference sequence). Trimming pared 6 bases from V and 8 bases from J, leaving 10 bases between. Here the CDR3 DNA reads TGCAGTGCCCGATACGGGGGCTACACCTTC. This encodes CSARYGGYTF.

The chain carries TRBV6-5 and TRBJ2-5, with 7 nucleotides matching TRBD2. Germline CDR1 MNHEY, CDR2 SVGAGI. J lost 4 bases, V lost 0 bases, and 2 bases had no gene match. The CDR3 has 14 amino acids. DNA of the CDR3: TGTGCCAGCAGTTACTCGGGGGGGTCAGAGACCCAGTACTTC. Encoded protein: CASSYSGGSETQYF.

In this sample, this clone turned up once. The chain has TRBV11-2 and TRBJ2-3; no clear D. The V end lost 1 base, the J end lost 2 bases, and 7 bases lay between the germline ends. CDR1 SGHAT and CDR2 FQNNGV come from the germline V gene. CDR3 length equals 14 residues. This chain's CDR3 is CASSLGLLTDTQYF. Written as DNA, the CDR3 is TGTGCCAGCAGCTTAGGGCTGCTCACAGATACGCAGTATTTT.

This clone is a singleton in its sample. This chain links TRBV4-1 with TRBJ1-2; TRBD1 matches at 9 bases. Germline CDR1 MGHRA, CDR2 YSYEKL. CDR3 size: 15 residues. After removal of 2 bases from V and 5 bases from J, the junction contained 6 bases not matched to a gene. The chain's CDR3 is CASSQFRTGEYGYTF. As DNA, the CDR3 is TGCGCCAGCAGCCAATTTCGGACAGGGGAATATGGCTACACCTTC.

The chain recombines TRBV5-6 with TRBJ1-3; TRBD1 matches 9 bases. CDR1 is SGHDT, CDR2 YYEEEE, per germline. The junction had 2 bases not matched to a gene; V was cut back by 0 bases and J by 4 bases. CDR3 length: 15 residues. This CDR3 is CASSLVGTGGNTIYF. In nucleotides, the CDR3 is TGTGCCAGCAGCTTGGTTGGGACAGGGGGAAACACCATATATTTT. Using reference TRBV5-6 and TRBJ1-3 for the parts outside the CDR3, the full variable domain is DAGVTQSPTHLIKTRGQQVTLRCSPKSGHDTVSWYQQALGQGPQFIFQYYEEEERQRGNFPDRFSGHQFPNYSSELNVNALLLGDSALYLCASSLVGTGGNTIYFGEGSWLTVV.